The sequence of this T cell receptor beta chain was determined in a study of T cell changes during pregnancy in multiple sclerosis. TCRdb's table, derived via immunoSEQ multiplex PCR, lists solely in-frame clones and lacks some. The sample shows just under 35,000 clones, approximately 91% of them seen only once. Trimming shortened V by 5 bases and J by 1 base, and 8 bases separated the two germline ends. Germline V gene lookup returns CDR1 SGHAT and CDR2 FQDESV (reference sequence). The CDR3 covers 14 residues. The chain joins TRBV11-1 to TRBJ1-4; a weak D match, TRBD1 (6 bases). This clonotype was sampled from a female donor in good health, enrolled as a control in a pregnancy study. The material was peripheral blood, obtained in the second trimester of pregnancy. Written as DNA, the CDR3 is TGTGCCAGCAGCCTACAGGGAACTAATGAAAAACTGTTTTTT. Residues: CASSLQGTNEKLFF.